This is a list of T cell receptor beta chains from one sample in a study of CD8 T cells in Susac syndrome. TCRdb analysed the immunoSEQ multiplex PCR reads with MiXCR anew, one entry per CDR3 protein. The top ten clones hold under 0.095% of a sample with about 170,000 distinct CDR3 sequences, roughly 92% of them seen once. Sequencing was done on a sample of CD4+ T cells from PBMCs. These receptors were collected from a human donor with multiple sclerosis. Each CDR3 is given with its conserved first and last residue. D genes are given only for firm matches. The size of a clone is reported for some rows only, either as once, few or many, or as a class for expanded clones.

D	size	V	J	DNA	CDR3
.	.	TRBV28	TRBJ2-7	TGTGCCAGCAGTTGGTTGTCGGGCGAAGGCTACGAGCAGTACTTC	CASSWLSGEGYEQYF
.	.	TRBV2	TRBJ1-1	TGTGCCAGCAGGACCCCAGGGGTCCCGAACACTGAAGCTTTCTTT	CASRTPGVPNTEAFF
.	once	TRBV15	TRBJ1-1	TGTGCCACCAGCAGAGATGTGGGGACCGGTGAAGCTTTCTTT	CATSRDVGTGEAFF
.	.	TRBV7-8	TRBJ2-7	TGTGCCAGCAGCTTATCCGGGACTCTAACCTACGAGCAGTACTTC	CASSLSGTLTYEQYF
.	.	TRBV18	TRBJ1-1	TGTGCCAGCACAAGAAACCCGACGGCGGGTAGCACTGAAGCTTTCTTT	CASTRNPTAGSTEAFF
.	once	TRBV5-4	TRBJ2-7	TGTGCCAGCAGCTTGAGGGACCATTACGAGCAGTACTTC	CASSLRDHYEQYF
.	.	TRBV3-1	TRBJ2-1	TGTGCCAGCAGCCAAGGTCACAGTTCCCCCTACAATGAGCAGTTCTTC	CASSQGHSSPYNEQFF
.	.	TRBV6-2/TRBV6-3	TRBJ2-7	TGTGCCAGCACGGCTGTGCTGTCCTCCTACGAGCAGTACTTC	CASTAVLSSYEQYF
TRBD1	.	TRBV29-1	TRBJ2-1	TGCAGCGCTCGACAGGGGGCTGAGCAGTTCTTC	CSARQGAEQFF
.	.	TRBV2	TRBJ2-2	TGTGCCAGCAGTGATGGACTGTCCACCGGGGAGCTGTTTTTT	CASSDGLSTGELFF
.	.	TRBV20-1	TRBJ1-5	TGCAGTGCTAGATCCGGGGCCTACAATCAGCCCCAGCATTTT	CSARSGAYNQPQHF
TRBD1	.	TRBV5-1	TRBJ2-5	TGCGCCAGCAACCGGGACAGGGGGCAGACCCAGTACTTC	CASNRDRGQTQYF
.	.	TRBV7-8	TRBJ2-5	TGTGCCAGCAGTATTACTCACGGGCTGGGAGAGACCCAGTACTTC	CASSITHGLGETQYF
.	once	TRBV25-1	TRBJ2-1	TGTGCCAGCAGTGAATTTGGGCGTTATGAGCAGTTCTTC	CASSEFGRYEQFF
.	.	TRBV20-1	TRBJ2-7	TGCAGTGCCCCAGGACTGGAAGACGAGTGTGTATACTTC	CSAPGLEDECVYF
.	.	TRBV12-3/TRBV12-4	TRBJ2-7	TGTGCCAGCGTCGACCAAGGGGGTCGCGAGCAGTACTTC	CASVDQGGREQYF
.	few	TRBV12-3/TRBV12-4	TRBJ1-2	TGTGCCAGCAGTTTAAGGGGGACCTATGGCTACACCTTC	CASSLRGTYGYTF
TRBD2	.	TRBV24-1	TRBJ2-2	TGTGCCACCAGTGATTGGGGCGGGAGAGGGAACACCGGGGAGCTGTTTTTT	CATSDWGGRGNTGELFF
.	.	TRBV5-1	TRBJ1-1	TGCGCCAGCAGCGACCACGGCTTGAACACTGAAGCTTTCTTT	CASSDHGLNTEAFF
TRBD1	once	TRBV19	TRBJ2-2	TGTGCCAGTACGGGGCACTTGGGACAGGGGAACACCGGGGAGCTGTTTTTT	CASTGHLGQGNTGELFF
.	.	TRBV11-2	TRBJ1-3	TGTGCCAGCAGCCACATGGGCGGGACTGGAAACACCATATATTTT	CASSHMGGTGNTIYF
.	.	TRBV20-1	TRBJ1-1	TGCAGTGCTAGAGATGGCGTGGGGGCAAGCACTGAAGCTTTCTTT	CSARDGVGASTEAFF
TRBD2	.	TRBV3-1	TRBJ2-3	TGTGCCAGCAGCTCCGGGACTAGCTTCACAGATACGCAGTATTTT	CASSSGTSFTDTQYF
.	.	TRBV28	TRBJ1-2	TGTGCCAGCAGTCCAAAGGTTGTACGGGGCTACACCTTC	CASSPKVVRGYTF
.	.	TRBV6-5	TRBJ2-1	TGTGCCAGCAGGGCAGAAGGAGAGCAGTTCTTC	CASRAEGEQFF
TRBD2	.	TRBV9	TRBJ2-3	TGTGCCAGCAGCTACGGGCTAGCGGGCCCAGATACGCAGTATTTT	CASSYGLAGPDTQYF
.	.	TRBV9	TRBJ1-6	TGTGCCAGCAGCGTAGGTGGGCAAGTTTCACCCCTCCACTTT	CASSVGGQVSPLHF
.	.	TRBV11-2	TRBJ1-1	TGTGCCAGCAGCCAAGGGACCGTGCGGAACACTGAAGCTTTCTTT	CASSQGTVRNTEAFF
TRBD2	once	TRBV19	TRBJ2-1	TGTGCCAGTAGTAGCGATACTAGCGGCTCCTACAATGAGCAGTTCTTC	CASSSDTSGSYNEQFF
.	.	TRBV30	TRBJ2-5	TGTGCCTGGAGTGTGACAACCCAAGAGACCCAGTACTTC	CAWSVTTQETQYF
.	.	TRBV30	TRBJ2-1	TGTGCCTGGAGTGGGGCTCGTGTACAGTTCTTC	CAWSGARVQFF
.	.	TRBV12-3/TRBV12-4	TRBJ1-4	TGTGCCAGCAGGATTCGCCTTACAGGGATGGAAACTAATGAAAAACTGTTTTTT	CASRIRLTGMETNEKLFF
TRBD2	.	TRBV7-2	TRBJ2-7	TGTGCCAGCAGCACTCCCACTGGGCTTACCGGGAGGGGGTACGAGCAGTACTTC	CASSTPTGLTGRGYEQYF
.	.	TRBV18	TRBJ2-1	TGTGCCAGCTCACCACCCTTGGCGTTAAGGTACAATGAGCAGTTCTTC	CASSPPLALRYNEQFF
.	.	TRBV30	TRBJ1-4	TGTGCCTGGAGTAAAACAGGTCGGACTAATGAAAAACTGTTTTTT	CAWSKTGRTNEKLFF
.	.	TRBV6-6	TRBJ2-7	TGTGCCAGCAGTAGACAGGCCAACACCTACGAGCAGTACTTC	CASSRQANTYEQYF
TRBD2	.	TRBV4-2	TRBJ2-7	TGTGCCAGCAGCCAGTCCCCCCACGGGGGGGCCTACGAGCAGTACTTC	CASSQSPHGGAYEQYF
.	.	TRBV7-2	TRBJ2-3	TGTGCCAGCGGGGCTGGGGTAAGAGATACGCAGTATTTT	CASGAGVRDTQYF
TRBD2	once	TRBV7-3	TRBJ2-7	TGTGCCAGCAGCTTGGGGCTAGCGGGAGAGGGGGAGCAGTACTTC	CASSLGLAGEGEQYF
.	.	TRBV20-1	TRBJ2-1	TGCAGTGCTAGAGGGGTGAGCTCCTACAATGAGCAGTTCTTC	CSARGVSSYNEQFF
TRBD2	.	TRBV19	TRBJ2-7	TGTGCCAGTAACCCCACTAGCGGGACGGGGGAGCAGTACTTC	CASNPTSGTGEQYF
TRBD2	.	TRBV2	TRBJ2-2	TGTGCCAGCAGGGGGACTACCAACACCGGGGAGCTGTTTTTT	CASRGTTNTGELFF
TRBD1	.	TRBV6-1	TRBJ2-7	TGTGCCAGCAGAATGGGACAGGCAACCTACGAGCAGTACTTC	CASRMGQATYEQYF
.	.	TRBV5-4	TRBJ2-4	TGTGCCAGCAGTTTTACAGGGACCCAAAACATTCAGTACTTC	CASSFTGTQNIQYF
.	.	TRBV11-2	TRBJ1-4	TGTGCCAGCAGCCCGACCCCAACTAATGAAAAACTGTTTTTT	CASSPTPTNEKLFF
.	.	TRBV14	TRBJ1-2	TGTGCCAGCAGCCAACATCCCAGGGACGGCTACACCTTC	CASSQHPRDGYTF
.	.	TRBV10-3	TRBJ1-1	TGTGCCATCAGTGAGTCCGGTGGGAACACTGAAGCTTTCTTT	CAISESGGNTEAFF
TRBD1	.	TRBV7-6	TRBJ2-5	TGTGCCAGCAGCTTATTTGGGACAGGGGGCGCAGAGACCCAGTACTTC	CASSLFGTGGAETQYF
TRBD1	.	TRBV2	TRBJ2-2	TGTGCCAGCAGCTCTCCCCCGAGGGGGCGACAGGAGTCCGGGGAGCTGTTTTTT	CASSSPPRGRQESGELFF
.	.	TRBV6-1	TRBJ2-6	TGTGCCAGCCGGACTGCTGACGCTGGGGCCAACGTCCTGACTTTC	CASRTADAGANVLTF
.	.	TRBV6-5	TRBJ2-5	TGTGCCAGCAGTTACGTCCGCCAAGAGACCCAGTACTTC	CASSYVRQETQYF
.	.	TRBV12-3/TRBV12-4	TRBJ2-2	TGTGCCAGCAGTTCTTGGGGCACCGGGGAGCTGTTTTTT	CASSSWGTGELFF
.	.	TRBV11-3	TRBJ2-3	TGTGCCAGCAGCTTAGGGGACACCGGCGGCACAGATACGCAGTATTTT	CASSLGDTGGTDTQYF